One sample yielded the 27 T cell receptor beta chains listed below, sequenced in a study of control samples from healthy donors and cancer patients. Some clones are missing from TCRdb's copy, which holds only in-frame ones; the method was immunoSEQ multiplex PCR. In the table there are approximately 150,000 clones, roughly 89% of which are singletons. The sequencing input was PBMCs. The receptor source for this set is a man aged 50-60 years with head and neck cancer.

V and J are TRBV28 and TRBJ1-6; D ambiguous. The CDR3 loop spans 16 amino acids. Trimming took 5 bases from V and 0 from J, leaving 11 bases between them. Per the germline V gene, CDR1 is MDHEN and CDR2 is SYDVKM. CDR3 DNA: TGTGCCAGCAGTCCCGGAGGGAGCTCCTATAATTCACCCCTCCACTTT. Translated: CASSPGGSSYNSPLHF.

The V call is TRBV7-9, the J call TRBJ2-3; D gene uncertain. Per germline, CDR1 SEHNR and CDR2 FQNEAQ (reference sequence). The CDR3 is made up of 12 amino acids. The ends were cut back, 2 bases at V and 6 bases at J, with 6 bases in the middle. CDR3 sequence reads: CASSLMGDTQYF. In DNA, the CDR3 is TGTGCCAGCAGCTTAATGGGGGATACGCAGTATTTT.

V gene TRBV10-3 combines with J gene TRBJ2-7, with 8 nucleotides matching TRBD1. This CDR3 contains 12 residues. Germline-derived CDR1 and CDR2 are ENHRY and SYGVKD. The V and J ends lost 11 bases and 3 bases, in that order; junction bases with no gene match: 6. CDR3 sequence reads: CASGGFLYEQYF. The CDR3 DNA reads TGTGCCTCAGGGGGCTTCCTCTACGAGCAGTACTTC.

CDR3 residues: CASSQDQSGTGELFF. The DNA for the CDR3 is TGTGCCAGCAGCCAAGATCAGTCCGGCACCGGGGAGCTGTTTTTT. This sequence joins TRBV3-1 (or the pseudogene TRBV3-2) and TRBJ2-2; D uncertain. From germline, CDR1 is LGHDT and CDR2 YNNKEL (reference sequence). Trimming cost V 0 bases and J 4 bases, with 9 bases left between them. This CDR3 comprises 15 residues.

This rearrangement joins TRBV19 to TRBJ2-7; possibly TRBD1 for D (5 bases). Germline V gene sequence: CDR1 LNHDA, CDR2 SQIVND (reference sequence). The CDR3 has 15 amino acids. Trimming shortened V by 7 bases and J by 6 bases, and 22 bases separated the two germline ends. CDR3: CASTMGPGLVFEQYF. The CDR3, as DNA: TGTGCCAGTACCATGGGGCCAGGGCTTGTCTTCGAGCAGTACTTC.

The V gene is TRBV18, the J gene TRBJ2-1; 7 nucleotides align to TRBD2. This CDR3 is 14 amino acids long. Unmatched junction bases numbered 5, after V lost 2 bases and J lost 7 bases. Germline lookup yields CDR1 KGHSH and CDR2 LQKENI. CDR3 region: CASSPREGRNEQFF. The CDR3 DNA reads as TGTGCCAGCTCACCAAGGGAGGGGCGGAATGAGCAGTTCTTC.

This rearrangement joins TRBV19 to TRBJ2-7; D is perhaps TRBD1 (5 bases). The length of the CDR3 is 13 residues. V was cut by 5 bases and J by 1 base, with 9 bases left in between. Germline V gives CDR1 LNHDA, CDR2 SQIVND (reference sequence). CDR3 DNA: TGTGCCAGTAGTGCTGACAGTTCCTACGAGCAGTACTTC. As protein: CASSADSSYEQYF.

The V call is TRBV30, the J call TRBJ1-1; D remains ambiguous. Germline loops: CDR1 GTSNPN, CDR2 SVGIG (reference sequence). Trimming removed 1 base at V and 1 base at J, with 4 bases between. CDR3 size: 12 residues. CDR3 sequence: CAWSGQNTEAFF. In DNA form, the CDR3 reads TGTGCCTGGAGTGGTCAGAACACTGAAGCTTTCTTT.

The chain combines TRBV5-1 with TRBJ2-3; D is perhaps TRBD1 (5 bases). Looked up from germline, CDR1 is SGHRS and CDR2 is YFSETQ. The CDR3 runs 14 residues. V shed 0 bases and J shed 3 bases, with 8 bases lying between them. In DNA, the CDR3 is TGCGCCAGCAGCTTGGTAGGGGAAACAGATACGCAGTATTTT. It encodes CASSLVGETDTQYF.

This clone was seen just once. Written as DNA, the CDR3 is TGTGCCAGCAGCTTACGGTACAGGCACCTAGGCACTGAAGCTTTCTTT. Encoded protein: CASSLRYRHLGTEAFF. The chain carries TRBV5-6 and TRBJ1-1, with a tentative D call TRBD1 (5 bases). The CDR3 has 16 residues. CDR1 and CDR2 (germline): SGHDT, YYEEEE. The V gene lost 2 bases and the J gene lost 4 bases, with 18 bases spanning the gap.

Only one count was recorded for this clone. This rearrangement joins TRBV19 to TRBJ1-1; perhaps TRBD1 as D (6 bases). The CDR3 loop spans 16 amino acids. V was cut by 7 bases and J by 7 bases, with 25 bases left in between. Germline-derived CDR1 and CDR2 are LNHDA and SQIVND (reference sequence). The CDR3 loop is CASIRTWGQGLGEAFF. The CDR3 DNA follows: TGTGCCAGTATACGCACCTGGGGGCAGGGGTTGGGTGAAGCTTTCTTT.

This clone was detected ten times or more. This chain connects TRBV3-1 (or the pseudogene TRBV3-2) to TRBJ1-5, with D maybe TRBD1 (5 bases). In germline, CDR1 is LGHDT, CDR2 YNNKEL (reference sequence). Trimming left V 1 base short and J 2 bases short, with 12 bases between. This CDR3 region has 16 residues. DNA for the CDR3: TGTGCCAGCAGCCAAGGGGACCTGGGCGGCAATCAGCCCCAGCATTTT. Translated, it gives CASSQGDLGGNQPQHF.

The chain couples TRBV7-2 to TRBJ2-5; 12 bases match TRBD2. Germline CDR1 is SGHTA and CDR2 is FQGNSA. The CDR3 sequence is 15 residues long. The J segment lost 5 bases and the V segment lost 5 bases, leaving 6 bases of the junction unmatched. In DNA form, the CDR3 reads TGTGCCAGCAGCCGTCTAGCGGGAGGGGGTGAGACCCAGTACTTC. This encodes CASSRLAGGGETQYF.

V gene TRBV6-1 combines with J gene TRBJ1-1; the D is unclear. V shed 3 bases and J shed 0 bases, with 5 bases lying between them. From germline, CDR1 is MNHNS and CDR2 SASEGT. The length of the CDR3 is 13 residues. In nucleotides, the CDR3 is TGTGCCAGCAGTGATTGGATGAACACTGAAGCTTTCTTT. Protein: CASSDWMNTEAFF.

The chain is built from TRBV7-3 and TRBJ1-1, with a possible D match to TRBD1 (5 bases). CDR3 length: 15 amino acids. Germline V CDR1 and CDR2: SGHTA, FQGTGA. The ends were cut back, 1 base at V and 1 base at J, with 10 bases in the middle. This chain's CDR3 is CASSLMGGQNTEAFF. The CDR3 DNA reads as TGTGCCAGCAGCTTAATGGGGGGTCAGAACACTGAAGCTTTCTTT.

The CDR3 nucleotides are TGCGCCAGCAGCCAGGAAGACCTCACTGAAGCTTTCTTT. Its translation: CASSQEDLTEAFF. The J gene is TRBJ1-1, the V gene TRBV4-1; D remains unclear. The CDR3 is 13 amino acids. In germline, CDR1 is MGHRA, CDR2 YSYEKL. Trimming pared 3 bases from V and 4 bases from J, leaving 9 bases between.

This chain links TRBV6-5 with TRBJ2-7, with a possible D match to TRBD1 (5 bases). The CDR3 covers 14 residues. Germline CDR1 is MNHEY and CDR2 is SVGAGI. The V end was cut by 0 bases, the J end by 4 bases, with 10 bases between. This CDR3 reads CASSYSGRVYEQYF. The CDR3 region has the DNA TGTGCCAGCAGTTACTCAGGCAGGGTGTACGAGCAGTACTTC.

This clone has just one count. The V and J genes are TRBV6-6 and TRBJ2-1, with D unclear. Germline values: CDR1 MNHNY, CDR2 SVGAGI (reference sequence). V shed 5 bases and J shed 6 bases, with 8 bases lying between them. The CDR3 contains 12 residues. CDR3 bases: TGTGCCAGCAGTCAGTCAATCAATGAGCAGTTCTTC. This gives the protein CASSQSINEQFF.

This chain uses TRBV5-4 with TRBJ2-7, with D possibly TRBD1 on 5 matching bases. The CDR3 sequence is 13 residues long. Germline V lookup: CDR1 SGHNT, CDR2 YYREEE (reference sequence). Trimming stripped 0 bases from V and 5 bases from J, with 9 bases between. In DNA, the CDR3 is TGTGCCAGCAGCTTGGAGGGGTACAACGAGCAGTACTTC. The encoded protein is CASSLEGYNEQYF.

This clone was recorded a few times. The rearrangement joins TRBV10-3 to TRBJ2-6; either TRBD1 or TRBD2 may fit D (6 bases each). The CDR3 totals 17 residues. Trimming removed 6 bases from V and 0 bases from J, with 15 bases in between. Germline CDR1 reads ENHRY; CDR2 reads SYGVKD. DNA for the CDR3: TGTGCCATCAGACGGACAGCGGGTGGCTCTGGGGCCAACGTCCTGACTTTC. It translates to CAIRRTAGGSGANVLTF.

As to this clone: Compared with germline, one end of the junction differs, possibly owing to a read error. This sequence joins TRBV28 and TRBJ1-2, with D perhaps TRBD1 (5 bases). Per the germline V gene, CDR1 is MDHEN and CDR2 is SYDVKM. The CDR3 covers 16 residues. The CDR3 DNA sequence: TGTGCCAGCACCCTGATAGCGGTGAGGGGAGACTACGGCTACACCTTC. Amino acid sequence: CASTLIAVRGDYGYTF.

CDR3 sequence: CASSLAESNYEQYF. Written as DNA, the CDR3 is TGTGCCAGCAGCTTAGCGGAATCGAACTACGAGCAGTACTTC. The rearrangement links TRBV7-6 to TRBJ2-7, with D uncertain. The germline gives CDR1 SGHVS, CDR2 FNYEAQ. V gave up 0 bases and J gave up 3 bases, with 9 bases separating them. The CDR3 length is 14 residues.

This clone was seen only once. The rearrangement joins TRBV11-2 to TRBJ2-5, with 11 bases identical to TRBD1. V shed 3 bases, J shed 4 bases, and the junction held 4 bases outside the gene matches. Germline V gene sequence: CDR1 SGHAT, CDR2 FQNNGV. CDR3 length equals 15 residues. The DNA for the CDR3 is TGTGCCAGCAGCTTGGCGGGACAGGGGGGAGAGACCCAGTACTTC. Its translation: CASSLAGQGGETQYF.

J is TRBJ2-7 and V is TRBV7-9; possibly TRBD2 for D (5 bases). Germline CDR1 and CDR2: SEHNR and FQNEAQ (reference sequence). V was clipped by 1 base and J by 7 bases, with 17 bases between them. The CDR3 totals 15 residues. CDR3 residues: CASSLGGGRGGEQYF. In nucleotides, the CDR3 is TGTGCCAGCAGCTTAGGTGGTGGGAGAGGAGGAGAGCAGTACTTC. Using reference TRBV7-9 and TRBJ2-7 for the parts outside the CDR3, the full variable domain is DTGVSQNPRHKITKRGQNVTFRCDPISEHNRLYWYRQTLGQGPEFLTYFQNEAQLEKSRLLSDRFSAERPKGSFSTLEIQRTEQGDSAMYLCASSLGGGRGGEQYFGPGTRLTVT.

This clone came up once. The rearrangement links TRBV27 to TRBJ2-3; maybe TRBD2 (6 bases). V lost 1 base, J lost 2 bases, and 19 bases lay in between. CDR3 length: 18 residues. Germline assignment: CDR1 MNHEY and CDR2 SMNVEV (reference sequence). The CDR3 DNA reads as TGTGCCAGCAGTTTATTCGTGGGAGAGCGGGTGAACACAGATACGCAGTATTTT. Its translation is CASSLFVGERVNTDTQYF.

The rearrangement links TRBV4-1 to TRBJ1-6; D might be TRBD1 (5 bases). This CDR3 is built from 16 residues. CDR1 MGHRA and CDR2 YSYEKL come from the germline V gene. V dropped 3 bases and J dropped 7 bases, with 16 bases sitting between them. CDR3 amino acids: CASSQGLGTPNSPLHF. CDR3 nucleotides: TGCGCCAGCAGCCAGGGGCTCGGGACTCCGAATTCACCCCTCCACTTT.

The gene calls are TRBV10-2 and TRBJ2-7; D may be TRBD1 or TRBD2 (5 bases each). Germline loops: CDR1 WSHSY, CDR2 SAAADI. Trimming left V 6 bases short and J 0 bases short, with 15 bases between. The CDR3 extends over 15 amino acids. CDR3 in amino acids: CASRAGTSNSYEQYF. CDR3 sequence (DNA): TGCGCCAGCAGAGCCGGGACCTCAAACTCCTACGAGCAGTACTTC.